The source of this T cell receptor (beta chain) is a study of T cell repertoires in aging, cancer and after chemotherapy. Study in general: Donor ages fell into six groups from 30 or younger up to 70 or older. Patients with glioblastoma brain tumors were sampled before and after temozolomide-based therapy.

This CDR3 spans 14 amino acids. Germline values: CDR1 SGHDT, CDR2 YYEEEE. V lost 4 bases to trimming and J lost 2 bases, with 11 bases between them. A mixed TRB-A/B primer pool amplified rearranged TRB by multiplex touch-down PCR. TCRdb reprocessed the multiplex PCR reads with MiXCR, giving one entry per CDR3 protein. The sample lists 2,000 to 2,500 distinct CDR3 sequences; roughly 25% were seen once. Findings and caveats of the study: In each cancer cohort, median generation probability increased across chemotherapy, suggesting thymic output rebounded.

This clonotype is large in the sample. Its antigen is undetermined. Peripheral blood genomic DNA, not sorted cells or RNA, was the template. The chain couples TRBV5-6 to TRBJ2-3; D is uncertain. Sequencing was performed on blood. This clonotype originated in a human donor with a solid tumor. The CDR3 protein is CASSPRGLTDTQYF. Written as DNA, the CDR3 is TGTGCCAGCAGCCCGCGTGGCCTCACAGATACGCAGTATTTT.